Below are 21 T cell receptor beta chains sequenced from a single sample in a study of CD8 T cells in ankylosing spondylitis (dated by TCRdb to 2015 to 2018). Library creation used 5' RACE. Sequencing took place on an Illumina HiSeq 2500. The public reads were run again by TCRdb, first through fastp at Q25 and then through MiXCR, and only productive beta chains were kept. Entries are consolidated by CDR3 protein sequence, retaining the most common genes and DNA. This sample lists 85,000 to 100,000 distinct CDR3 sequences; roughly 8.8% were detected once. The leading ten clones occupy under 6% of the sample. Material for sequencing was blood, either unsorted or a sorted T cell fraction (not recorded which). These receptor sequences come from a male donor with ankylosing spondylitis or in good health (not recorded which).

This clonotype came up many times. The CDR3 here is CASSSTGPLTGLFF. CDR3 nucleotides: TGTGCCAGCAGCTCGACAGGCCCACTCACTGGACTGTTTTTT. V and J are TRBV7-8 and TRBJ1-4, with D perhaps TRBD1 (6 bases). There are 14 residues in the CDR3. In germline, CDR1 is SGHVS, CDR2 FQNEAQ. The ends were cut back, 4 bases at V and 13 bases at J, with 19 bases in the middle.

The sample holds many counts of this clonotype. This rearrangement joins TRBV12-3 or TRBV12-4 to TRBJ1-2; D not resolved. The CDR3 spans 17 residues. Trimming cost V 3 bases and J 0 bases, with 17 bases left between them. In DNA form, the CDR3 reads TGTGCCAGCAGTTTGGGCCCATACCCATTTTCTAACTATGGCTACACCTTC. Translating gives CASSLGPYPFSNYGYTF.

This clonotype was counted at least ten times. The rearrangement joins TRBV5-1 to TRBJ1-3; D ambiguous. Trimming took off 3 bases at V and 7 bases at J, with 17 bases between the two ends. Per the germline V gene, CDR1 is SGHRS and CDR2 is YFSETQ. The CDR3 is 15 residues long. The CDR3 region is CASSSGNQRGNTIYF. As DNA, the CDR3 is TGCGCCAGCAGCTCCGGGAACCAGAGAGGGAACACCATATATTTT.

As concerns this clonotype: This may come from a read error, since a much larger clone is one base off. The V gene is TRBV23-1, the J gene TRBJ2-1; TRBD1 is a possible D gene (6 bases). TRBV23-1 is an open reading frame whose function is uncertain. CDR3 size: 15 residues. CDR3 sequence: CTSRPQGDAYNEQFF. CDR3 DNA sequence: TGCACCAGCAGGCCACAGGGCGATGCCTACAATGAGCAGTTCTTC.

At least ten counts were recorded for this clonotype. This sequence joins TRBV7-9 and TRBJ2-5; D is possibly TRBD1 or TRBD2 (5 bases each). The CDR3 sequence is 15 residues long. Trimming stripped 5 bases from V and 1 base from J, with 14 bases between. Germline-derived CDR1 and CDR2 are SEHNR and FQNEAQ (reference sequence). The CDR3 region is CASSPTGRIQETQYF. CDR3 nucleotides: TGTGCCAGCAGCCCAACGGGACGGATCCAAGAGACCCAGTACTTC.

This clonotype was observed at least ten times. The chain recombines TRBV29-1 with TRBJ2-3, with D maybe TRBD2 (5 bases). The CDR3 extends over 15 amino acids. With 4 bases removed from V and 4 bases from J, the gap between germline ends came to 18 bases. CDR1 and CDR2 (germline): SQVTM, ANQGSEA. The CDR3 bases are TGCAGCGTTGGAAACCCCCGGGGTGTGTCAGATACGCAGTATTTT. This sequence encodes CSVGNPRGVSDTQYF.

This clonotype was counted ten times or more. The chain is built from TRBV7-3 and TRBJ2-3, with TRBD2 identical over 15 bases. The J segment lost 2 bases and the V segment lost 5 bases, leaving 5 bases of the junction unmatched. The germline V gene encodes CDR1 SGHTA and CDR2 FQGTGA. CDR3 size: 17 residues. The CDR3 loop reads CASSDGTSGGITDTQYF. The CDR3 nucleotides are TGTGCCAGCAGCGACGGGACTAGCGGGGGGATCACAGATACGCAGTATTTT.

This clonotype was found many times. This chain joins TRBV5-1 and TRBJ1-6; the D is unclear. This CDR3 has 14 amino acids. The V gene lost 0 bases and the J gene lost 7 bases, with 8 bases spanning the gap. Germline CDR1 is SGHRS and CDR2 is YFSETQ. This CDR3 reads CASSLGERNSPLHF. The DNA for the CDR3 is TGCGCCAGCAGCTTGGGTGAGCGAAATTCACCCCTCCACTTT. The full variable domain, in which reference TRBV5-1 and TRBJ1-6 provide the parts outside the CDR3, is KAGVTQTPRYLIKTRGQQVTLSCSPISGHRSVSWYQQTPGQGLQFLFEYFSETQRNKGNFPGRFSGRQFSNSRSEMNVSTLELGDSALYLCASSLGERNSPLHFGNGTRLTVT.

This clonotype was seen ten or more times. The V gene is TRBV5-1, the J gene TRBJ1-3; 9 nucleotides match TRBD1. This CDR3 has 17 residues. Germline loops: CDR1 SGHRS, CDR2 YFSETQ. J gave up 0 bases and V 4 bases, and 8 bases lay outside the gene matches. The CDR3 sequence: CASSTSGTGNSGNTIYF. In nucleotides, the CDR3 is TGCGCCAGCAGCACGTCCGGGACAGGGAACTCTGGAAACACCATATATTTT.

In its sample, this clonotype was seen many times. The V and J genes are TRBV30 and TRBJ2-1; TRBD2 matches 9 bases. The V and J ends lost 6 bases and 7 bases, in that order; junction bases with no gene match: 10. Looked up from germline, CDR1 is GTSNPN and CDR2 is SVGIG (reference sequence). The CDR3 contains 14 residues. The CDR3 loop is CACSGTSYPNEQFF. CDR3 in DNA: TGTGCCTGCTCCGGGACTAGCTATCCGAATGAGCAGTTCTTC. The complete variable domain, with remaining parts taken from reference TRBV30 and TRBJ2-1, reads SQTIHQWPATLVQPVGSPLSLECTVEGTSNPNLYWYRQAAGRGLQLLFYSVGIGQISSEVPQNLSASRPQDRQFILSSKKLLLSDSGFYLCACSGTSYPNEQFFGPGTRLTVL.

This clonotype was seen more than once but under ten times. The V call is TRBV7-8, the J call TRBJ2-2; 7 positions agree with TRBD1. Germline CDR1 is SGHVS and CDR2 is FQNEAQ. The CDR3 runs 16 residues. V was clipped by 3 bases and J by 4 bases; unmatched bases: 8. CDR3 region: CASSFTGVRSTGELFF. The CDR3 DNA follows: TGTGCCAGCAGCTTTACAGGGGTTCGTTCCACCGGGGAGCTGTTTTTT.

This rearrangement joins TRBV7-9 to TRBJ1-1; possible D gene TRBD1, 5 bases. This CDR3 is 14 amino acids long. The germline CDR1 and CDR2 sequences are SEHNR and FQNEAQ (reference sequence). The ends were cut back, 0 bases at V and 7 bases at J, with 12 bases in the middle. DNA of the CDR3: TGTGCCAGCAGCTTAGCCGGGGGGATGAATGAAGCTTTCTTT. This encodes CASSLAGGMNEAFF.

J is TRBJ2-1 and V is TRBV7-2; D gene ambiguous. With 6 bases removed from V and 9 bases from J, the gap between germline ends came to 18 bases. The CDR3 extends over 14 amino acids. Germline lookup yields CDR1 SGHTA and CDR2 FQGNSA. DNA of the CDR3: TGTGCCAGCAGAGTACCGATCGGAGTCGGTGAGCAGTTCTTC. Protein product: CASRVPIGVGEQFF. The complete variable domain, with remaining parts taken from reference TRBV7-2 and TRBJ2-1, reads GAGVSQSPSNKVTEKGKDVELRCDPISGHTALYWYRQSLGQGLEFLIYFQGNSAPDKSGLPSDRFSAERTGGSVSTLTIQRTQQEDSAVYLCASRVPIGVGEQFFGPGTRLTVL.

The sample holds many counts of this clonotype. This chain connects TRBV20-1 to TRBJ2-1, with D perhaps TRBD1 (5 bases). This CDR3 spans 15 amino acids. Germline CDR1 reads DFQATT; CDR2 reads SNEGSKA (reference sequence). Trimming shortened V by 0 bases and J by 5 bases, and 14 bases separated the two germline ends. CDR3 sequence reads: CSARDGAGPDNEQFF. CDR3 nucleotides: TGCAGTGCTAGAGATGGGGCAGGGCCGGACAATGAGCAGTTCTTC.

The sample holds many counts of this clonotype. The chain joins TRBV20-1 to TRBJ1-3; 7 nucleotides agree with TRBD1. The germline gives CDR1 DFQATT, CDR2 SNEGSKA (reference sequence). The CDR3 runs to 15 residues. V lost 6 bases to trimming and J lost 0 bases; unmatched junction nucleotides: 8. The CDR3 DNA reads as TGCAGTGCCCGGGACAGAGCGAGCTCTGGAAACACCATATATTTT. This sequence encodes CSARDRASSGNTIYF.

This clonotype was seen many times. This chain connects TRBV2 to TRBJ2-1, with 10 bases identical to TRBD2. V trimming: 4 bases; J trimming: 2 bases; junction bases outside the gene matches: 8. The germline CDR1 and CDR2 sequences are SNHLY and FYNNEI. The CDR3 has 17 amino acids. The CDR3 DNA reads TGTGCCAGCAGTGTCCCTAGCGGGGGAATTACCTACAATGAGCAGTTCTTC. Translating gives CASSVPSGGITYNEQFF.

This clonotype was counted ten times or more. V gene TRBV28 combines with J gene TRBJ1-1; maybe TRBD1 (5 bases). Trimming removed 7 bases from V and 5 bases from J, with 14 bases in between. Per the germline V gene, CDR1 is MDHEN and CDR2 is SYDVKM. This CDR3 region has 13 residues. The DNA for the CDR3 is TGTGCCAGCACTTTGCAGGGTGGGACTGAAGCTTTCTTT. This encodes CASTLQGGTEAFF.

This clonotype was recorded many times. The chain uses TRBV28 and TRBJ2-7; D gene uncertain. This CDR3 has 11 amino acids. Trimming shortened V by 7 bases and J by 0 bases, and 4 bases separated the two germline ends. Germline CDR1 is MDHEN and CDR2 is SYDVKM. CDR3 nucleotide sequence: TGTGCCAGCACCGCCTCCTACGAGCAGTACTTC. Protein: CASTASYEQYF.

This clonotype was recorded many times. In nucleotides, the CDR3 is TGCAGCGTTGGTTTCTTAACCGCCGGGGAGCTGTTTTTT. It encodes CSVGFLTAGELFF. The V gene is TRBV29-1, the J gene TRBJ2-2; D ambiguous. Looked up from germline, CDR1 is SQVTM and CDR2 is ANQGSEA. This CDR3 region has 13 residues. Trimming took off 4 bases at V and 6 bases at J, with 12 bases between the two ends.

This clonotype was seen many times. The J gene is TRBJ1-5, the V gene TRBV12-3 or TRBV12-4; D gene ambiguous. Deletions cut 3 bases from V and 6 bases from J, with 9 bases between. The CDR3 is 13 residues long. CDR3 region: CASSFSEFQPQHF. DNA of the CDR3: TGTGCCAGCAGTTTTTCAGAATTTCAGCCCCAGCATTTT.

The chain couples TRBV29-1 to TRBJ2-7, with 10 bases lining up with TRBD1. CDR1 is SQVTM and CDR2 is ANQGSEA in the germline V gene. The CDR3 sequence is 15 residues long. The V gene end was trimmed by 3 bases and the J gene end by 2 bases; junction bases not matched to a gene: 7. The CDR3 DNA follows: TGCAGCGTTGATGCGGGACAGGGGACAACCTACGAGCAGTACTTC. This translates into CSVDAGQGTTYEQYF.